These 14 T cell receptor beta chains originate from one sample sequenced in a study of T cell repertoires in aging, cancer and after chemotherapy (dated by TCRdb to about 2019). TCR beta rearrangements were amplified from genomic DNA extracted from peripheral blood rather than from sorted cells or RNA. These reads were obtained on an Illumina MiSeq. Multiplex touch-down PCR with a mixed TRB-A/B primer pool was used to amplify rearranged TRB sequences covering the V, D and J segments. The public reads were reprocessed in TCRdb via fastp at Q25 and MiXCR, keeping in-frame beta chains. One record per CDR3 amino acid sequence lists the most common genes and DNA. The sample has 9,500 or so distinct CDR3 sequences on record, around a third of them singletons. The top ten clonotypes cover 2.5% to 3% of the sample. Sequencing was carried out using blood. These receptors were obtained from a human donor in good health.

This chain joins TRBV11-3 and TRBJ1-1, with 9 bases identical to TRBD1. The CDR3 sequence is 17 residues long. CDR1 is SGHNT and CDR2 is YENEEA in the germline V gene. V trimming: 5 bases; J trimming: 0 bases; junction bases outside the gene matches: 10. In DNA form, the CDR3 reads TGTGCCAGCAGCCGATCAGACAGGGGGTTTATGAACACTGAAGCTTTCTTT. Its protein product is CASSRSDRGFMNTEAFF.

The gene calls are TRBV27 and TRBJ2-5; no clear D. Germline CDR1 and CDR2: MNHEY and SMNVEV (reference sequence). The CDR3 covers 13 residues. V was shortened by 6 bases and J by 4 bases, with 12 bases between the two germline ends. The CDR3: CASSPNPRETQYF. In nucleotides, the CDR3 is TGTGCCAGCAGCCCAAACCCGAGAGAGACCCAGTACTTC.

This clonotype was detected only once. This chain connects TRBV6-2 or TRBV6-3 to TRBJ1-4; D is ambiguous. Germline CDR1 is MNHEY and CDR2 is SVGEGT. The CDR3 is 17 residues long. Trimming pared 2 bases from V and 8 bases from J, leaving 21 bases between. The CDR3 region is CASSYLLEELMDEKLFF. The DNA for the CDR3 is TGTGCCAGCAGTTACCTTCTTGAGGAATTGATGGACGAAAAACTGTTTTTT.

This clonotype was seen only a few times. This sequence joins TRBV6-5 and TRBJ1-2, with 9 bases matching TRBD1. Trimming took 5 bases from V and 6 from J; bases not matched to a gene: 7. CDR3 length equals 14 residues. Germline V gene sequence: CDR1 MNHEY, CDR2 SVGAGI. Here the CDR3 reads CASSEGQGGDGYTF. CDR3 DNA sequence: TGTGCCAGCAGTGAGGGACAGGGTGGTGATGGCTACACCTTC.

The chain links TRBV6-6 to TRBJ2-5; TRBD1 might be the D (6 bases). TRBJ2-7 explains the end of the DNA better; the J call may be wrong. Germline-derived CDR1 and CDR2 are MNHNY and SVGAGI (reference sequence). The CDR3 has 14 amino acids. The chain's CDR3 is CASSYRDTAYEQYF. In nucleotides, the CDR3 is TGTGCCAGCAGTTACCGGGACACAGCCTACGAGCAGTACTTC.

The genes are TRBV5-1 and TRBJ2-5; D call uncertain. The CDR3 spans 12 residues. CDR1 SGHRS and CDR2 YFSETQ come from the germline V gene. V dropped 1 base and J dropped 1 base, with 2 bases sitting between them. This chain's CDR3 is CASSLPQETQYF. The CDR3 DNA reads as TGCGCCAGCAGCTTGCCCCAAGAGACCCAGTACTTC. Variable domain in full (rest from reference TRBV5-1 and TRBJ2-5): KAGVTQTPRYLIKTRGQQVTLSCSPISGHRSVSWYQQTPGQGLQFLFEYFSETQRNKGNFPGRFSGRQFSNSRSEMNVSTLELGDSALYLCASSLPQETQYFGPGTRLLVL.

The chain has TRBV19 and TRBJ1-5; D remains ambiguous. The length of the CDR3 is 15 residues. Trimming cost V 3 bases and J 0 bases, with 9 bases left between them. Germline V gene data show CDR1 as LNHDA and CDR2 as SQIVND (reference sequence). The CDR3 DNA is TGTGCCAGTAGTATGTCAGGATATAGCAATCAGCCCCAGCATTTT. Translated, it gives CASSMSGYSNQPQHF.

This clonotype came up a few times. CDR3 loop: CASSEPLGLAGPGFF. The CDR3 coding sequence is TGTGCCAGCAGTGAGCCGTTGGGACTAGCGGGACCTGGGTTCTTC. V usage is TRBV6-1 and J usage is TRBJ2-1; 13 nucleotides agree with TRBD2. The CDR3 has 15 residues. The junction had 11 bases not matched to a gene; V was cut back by 3 bases and J by 15 bases. The germline V gene encodes CDR1 MNHNS and CDR2 SASEGT.

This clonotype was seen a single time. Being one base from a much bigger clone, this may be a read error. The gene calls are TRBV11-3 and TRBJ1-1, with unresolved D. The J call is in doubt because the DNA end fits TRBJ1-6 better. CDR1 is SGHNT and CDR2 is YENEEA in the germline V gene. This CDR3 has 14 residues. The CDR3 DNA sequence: TGTGCCAGCAGCTTAATGGGTACGAGTTCACTCCTCCACTTT. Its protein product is CASSLMGTSSLLHF.

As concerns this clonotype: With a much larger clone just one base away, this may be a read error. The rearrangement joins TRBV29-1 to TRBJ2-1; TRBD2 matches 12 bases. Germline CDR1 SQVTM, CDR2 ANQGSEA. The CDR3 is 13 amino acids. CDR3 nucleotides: TGCAGCGTCCTAGCGGGAGGGTACAATAAGCAGTTCTTC. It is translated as CSVLAGGYNKQFF.

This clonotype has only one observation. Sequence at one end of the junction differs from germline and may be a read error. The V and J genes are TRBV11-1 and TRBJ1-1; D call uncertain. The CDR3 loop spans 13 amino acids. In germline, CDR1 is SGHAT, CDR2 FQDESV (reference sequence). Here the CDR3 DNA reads TGTGCCAGCAGCCTGGACCTGACCACTAAAGCTTTCTTT. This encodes CASSLDLTTKAFF. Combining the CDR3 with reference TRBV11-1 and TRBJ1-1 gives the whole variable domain EAEVAQSPRYKITEKSQAVAFWCDPISGHATLYWYRQILGQGPELLVQFQDESVVDDSQLPKDRFSAERLKGVDSTLKIQPAELGDSAMYLCASSLDLTTKAFFGQGTRLTVV.

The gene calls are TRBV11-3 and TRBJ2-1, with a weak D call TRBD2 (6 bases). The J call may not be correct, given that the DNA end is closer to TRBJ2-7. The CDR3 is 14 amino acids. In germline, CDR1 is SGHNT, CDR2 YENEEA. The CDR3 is CASSAPTRPYEQYF. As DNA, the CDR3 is TGTGCCAGCAGCGCGCCGACTAGGCCCTACGAGCAGTACTTC.

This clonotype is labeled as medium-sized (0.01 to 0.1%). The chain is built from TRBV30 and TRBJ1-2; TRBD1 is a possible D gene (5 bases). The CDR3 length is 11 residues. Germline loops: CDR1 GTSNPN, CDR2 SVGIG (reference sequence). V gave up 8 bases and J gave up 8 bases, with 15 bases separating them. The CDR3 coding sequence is TGTGCCGGGGCCTCGGAGGGAGGCTACACCTTC. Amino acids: CAGASEGGYTF.

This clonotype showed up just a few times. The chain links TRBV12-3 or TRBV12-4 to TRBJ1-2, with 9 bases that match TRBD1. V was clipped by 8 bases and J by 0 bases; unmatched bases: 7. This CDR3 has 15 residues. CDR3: CASATGTGPNYGYTF. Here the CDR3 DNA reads TGTGCCAGCGCCACCGGGACAGGGCCTAACTATGGCTACACCTTC.